This TCR beta chain is drawn from a study of OX40 agonist ivuxolimab in advanced cancers. Trimming cost V 1 base and J 8 bases; bases outside gene matches: 4. Per the germline V gene, CDR1 is MNHNS and CDR2 is SASEGT. This CDR3 spans 15 amino acids. Using immunoSEQ multiplex PCR, the repertoire was profiled, and TCRdb retains in-frame clones only, with some absent. The table lists over 85,000 clones, about nine tenths of them singletons. V is TRBV6-1 and J is TRBJ1-4, with 10 bases fitting TRBD1. This TCR was recovered from an adult with an advanced solid tumor such as melanoma, head and neck, liver or kidney cancer. The source material was CD4+ or CD8+ T cells sorted from blood, sampled in a trial of the OX40 agonist ivuxolimab. The CDR3 DNA is TGTGCCAGCAGTGAAGAAGGGACAGGGGTGGAAAAACTGTTTTTT. This translates into CASSEEGTGVEKLFF.